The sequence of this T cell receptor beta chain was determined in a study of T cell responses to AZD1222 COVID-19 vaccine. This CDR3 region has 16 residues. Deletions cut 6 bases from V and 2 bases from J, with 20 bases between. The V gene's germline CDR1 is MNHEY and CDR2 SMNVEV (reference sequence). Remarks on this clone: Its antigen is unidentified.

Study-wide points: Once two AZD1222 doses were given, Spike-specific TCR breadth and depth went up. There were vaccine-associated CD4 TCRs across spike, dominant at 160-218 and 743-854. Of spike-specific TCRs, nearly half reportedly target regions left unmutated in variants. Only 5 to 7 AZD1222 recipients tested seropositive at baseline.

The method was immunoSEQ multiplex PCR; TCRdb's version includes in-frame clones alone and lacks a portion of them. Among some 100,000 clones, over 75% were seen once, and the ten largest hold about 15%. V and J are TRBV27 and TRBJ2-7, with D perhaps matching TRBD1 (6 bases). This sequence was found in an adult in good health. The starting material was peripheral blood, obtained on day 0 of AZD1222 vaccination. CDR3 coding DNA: TGTGCCAGCAGCTCACTTGCCGGGACACTAACCTACGAGCAGTACTTC. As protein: CASSSLAGTLTYEQYF.